The clone carrying this T cell receptor (beta chain) was counted between two and nine times. No antigen is known for it. TCRdb reprocessed the PCR reads using MiXCR. The sample contains about 38,000 clones, roughly 45% of which appear only once. The source of the sample is a study of metastatic and nonmetastatic thyroid tumors. General study results and limits: Relative to benign nodules, malignant thyroid tumors were reportedly characterized by significantly elevated TCR beta diversity in blood and tumor.

The CDR3 has 16 amino acids. Germline CDR1 MNHEY, CDR2 SVGAGI. The V and J ends lost 0 bases and 4 bases, in that order; junction bases with no gene match: 8. Patients underwent thyroid surgery, and none had received any treatment before it. The V gene is TRBV6-5, the J gene TRBJ1-1, with 7 bases fitting TRBD1. The sequence derives from a male donor with papillary thyroid cancer or a benign thyroid nodule (not recorded which). Some clones in this sample may be carry-over from other donors' samples. The sequencing sample was made of tumor tissue. The CDR3 loop is CASSYSIGTVGTEAFF. The CDR3 DNA sequence: TGTGCCAGCAGTTACTCGATCGGGACAGTGGGCACTGAAGCTTTCTTT.